This TCR beta chain was recovered during a study of identical twins. In this sample, this clonotype turned up a few times. Its antigen remains unidentified. CDR1 DFQATT and CDR2 SNEGSKA come from the germline V gene (reference sequence). This CDR3 is built from 16 residues. With 6 bases removed from V and 2 bases from J, the gap between germline ends came to 20 bases. Overall study findings and caveats: Among beta out-of-frame sequences, excess sharing between twins appeared weaker.

TCRdb recomputed calls from the 5' RACE reads with MiXCR, one row per CDR3 protein. In the table there are roughly 700,000 distinct CDR3 sequences, 8.6% of which are singletons. The same specimen was also included in a second study, on yellow fever vaccine responses in identical twins.

This TCR derives from a woman between 18 and 29 years old in good health. V gene TRBV20-1 combines with J gene TRBJ2-1; D is possibly TRBD2 (5 bases). The sample was PBMCs. CDR3 protein: CSAEQIGSGTYNEQFF. DNA for the CDR3: TGCAGTGCAGAGCAAATAGGGAGTGGGACCTACAATGAGCAGTTCTTC.